These T cell receptor beta chains were read from a single sample in a study of control samples from healthy donors and cancer patients. Here immunoSEQ multiplex PCR was the method, and the copy in TCRdb shows in-frame clones only, minus some. Found here are roughly 73,000 clones, around 92% of them singletons; the top ten hold over 4.5%. The specimen was blood. These receptors were collected from a woman in her sixties in good health. CDR3s include the opening cysteine and the closing phenylalanine or tryptophan. Each record gives: V gene, J gene, clone size, D gene, CDR3 protein, CDR3 DNA. The D gene is left open where the match is weak. Size is omitted from some rows. Given values are once, few, many or a class for expanded clones.

>TRBV19|TRBJ2-1|NA|NA
CASSTRSGPLYNEQFF
TGTGCCAGCAGTACCAGGAGTGGACCCCTCTACAATGAGCAGTTCTTC
>TRBV4-2|TRBJ2-7|NA|NA
CASSQTRPFGTLAYEQYF
TGTGCCAGCAGCCAAACGCGCCCCTTCGGGACTCTAGCCTACGAGCAGTACTTC
>TRBV10-3|TRBJ2-1|NA|NA
CAISERDTYNEQFF
TGTGCCATCAGTGAGCGAGACACCTACAATGAGCAGTTCTTC
>TRBV3-1/TRBV3-2|TRBJ1-2|once|TRBD1
CASSQLRGSYGYTF
TGTGCCAGCAGCCAACTCAGGGGGTCCTATGGCTACACCTTC
>TRBV6-6|TRBJ2-7|NA|TRBD1
CASSHRPGQTGEQYF
TGTGCCAGCAGCCATAGACCGGGACAGACTGGAGAGCAGTACTTC
>TRBV5-4|TRBJ2-2|NA|NA
CASSLPARGDTGELFF
TGTGCCAGCAGCTTACCGGCCAGGGGCGACACCGGGGAGCTGTTTTTT
>TRBV9|TRBJ1-4|NA|NA
CASSVASGRGREKLFF
TGTGCCAGCAGCGTAGCTTCGGGCAGGGGTAGGGAAAAACTGTTTTTT
>TRBV12-3/TRBV12-4|TRBJ2-2|NA|NA
CASNPGAGELFF
TGTGCCAGCAACCCAGGGGCGGGGGAGCTGTTTTTT
>TRBV6-2/TRBV6-3|TRBJ2-1|few|NA
CASSYPGLNEQFF
TGTGCCAGCAGTTACCCGGGACTTAATGAGCAGTTCTTC
>TRBV24-1|TRBJ1-2|NA|NA
CATSEATSPYGYTF
TGTGCCACCAGTGAGGCGACGTCCCCTTATGGCTACACCTTC
>TRBV10-1|TRBJ2-7|NA|TRBD1
CASSAPGQPYEQYF
TGCGCCAGCAGTGCACCGGGACAGCCCTACGAGCAGTACTTC
>TRBV5-1|TRBJ2-5|NA|TRBD2
CASSDRTSRETQYF
TGCGCCAGCAGCGACCGGACTAGCCGAGAGACCCAGTACTTC
>TRBV7-9|TRBJ2-7|NA|NA
CASSFRGDYEQYF
TGTGCCAGCAGCTTCAGAGGGGACTACGAGCAGTACTTC
>TRBV3-1/TRBV3-2|TRBJ2-2|NA|NA
CASSQGLYTGELFF
TGTGCCAGCAGCCAAGGACTCTACACCGGGGAGCTGTTTTTT
>TRBV6-6|TRBJ2-4|NA|TRBD1
CASSPNRDSLAKNIQYF
TGTGCCAGCAGTCCAAACCGGGACAGTCTAGCCAAAAACATTCAGTACTTC
>TRBV7-3|TRBJ1-6|NA|TRBD1
CASSLRGQGDSRNSPLHF
TGTGCCAGCAGCTTAAGGGGACAGGGGGATTCAAGAAATTCACCCCTCCACTTT
>TRBV11-2|TRBJ1-2|NA|NA
CASSFSTGPTGYTF
TGTGCCAGCAGCTTTTCTACAGGGCCTACTGGCTACACCTTC
>TRBV2|TRBJ2-7|NA|TRBD2
CATQQLAGVYEQYF
TGTGCCACGCAGCAGCTAGCGGGAGTCTACGAGCAGTACTTC
>TRBV18|TRBJ2-5|NA|TRBD1
CASSPRTGFSQETQYF
TGTGCCAGCTCACCGCGGACAGGGTTTTCCCAAGAGACCCAGTACTTC
>TRBV5-8|TRBJ1-3|NA|NA
CASSSPDGNTIYF
TGTGCCAGCAGCTCACCGGATGGAAACACCATATATTTT
>TRBV2|TRBJ2-1|NA|NA
CASSAWTGPSYNEQFF
TGTGCCAGCAGTGCCTGGACCGGGCCCTCCTACAATGAGCAGTTCTTC
>TRBV27|TRBJ2-5|NA|TRBD2
CASSTRTSGRKLGETQYF
TGTGCCAGCAGTACCCGGACTAGCGGGAGGAAGTTGGGAGAGACCCAGTACTTC
>TRBV14|TRBJ1-5|NA|NA
CASSQGTPNIGGIWAQPQHF
TGTGCCAGCAGCCAAGGCACGCCAAACATCGGGGGGATCTGGGCTCAGCCCCAGCATTTT
>TRBV5-4|TRBJ1-2|NA|NA
CASSYGASNYGYTF
TGTGCCAGCAGCTACGGAGCGTCTAACTATGGCTACACCTTC
>TRBV6-5|TRBJ1-1|NA|TRBD1
CASSTQTGGGTEAFF
TGTGCCAGCAGTACCCAGACAGGGGGGGGGACTGAAGCTTTCTTT
>TRBV6-5|TRBJ2-7|NA|TRBD1
CASSYAGTGYYEQYF
TGTGCCAGCAGTTACGCCGGGACAGGGTACTACGAGCAGTACTTC
>TRBV10-3|TRBJ2-7|NA|NA
CAISEVRAYEQYF
TGTGCCATCAGTGAAGTCAGGGCCTACGAGCAGTACTTC
>TRBV6-2/TRBV6-3|TRBJ1-1|NA|TRBD1
CASSYPGTGARNTEAFF
TGTGCCAGCAGTTACCCCGGGACAGGGGCGAGGAACACTGAAGCTTTCTTT
>TRBV21-1|TRBJ1-5|NA|NA
CASSNETGPNPSNQPQHF
TGTGCCAGCAGCAATGAGACAGGACCCAATCCTAGCAATCAGCCCCAGCATTTT
>TRBV7-2|TRBJ2-7|NA|TRBD1
CASSSDRSSYEQYF
TGTGCCAGCAGCTCGGACAGGAGCTCCTACGAGCAGTACTTC